This record concerns one T cell receptor (beta chain) sequence. Its specific antigen is unknown. Base qualities were left out, and no much larger clone turns up one base away. The data originate from a study of early T cells in non-severe SARS-CoV-2 infection (dated by TCRdb to about 2021). About the full investigation: TCR sequencing used bulk RNA from unsorted whole blood, so alpha and beta chains could not be paired.

To prepare the library, 5' RACE was applied. Instrument on record: NextSeq 500. The TCR library protocol attached unique molecular identifiers to individual cDNA molecules to correct for sequencing error and PCR bias. Both TCR alpha and beta chains were sequenced, and tight co-correlation was observed between alpha and beta sequence abundances in each sample. The authors processed their data as follows. Decombinator V4 was used to annotate TCR sequences for V gene, J gene and CDR3. TCRs were defined as expanded if a significant change between any two time points was detected under a Poisson model with p below 0.0001. TCR abundances were normalised to the total number of TCRs sequenced in each sample and reported as counts per million. MAIT TCRs were defined by TRAV1-2 paired with TRAJ12, TRAJ20 or TRAJ33, and iNKT TCRs by TRAV10 paired with TRAJ18. VDJdb, accessed 1 November 2021, was searched for CMV, EBV and SARS-CoV-2 annotated TCRs, with TCRs annotated for multiple antigens excluded. The raw public reads went through TCRdb reprocessing: fastp at Q25, MiXCR clone calling, in-frame beta chains kept. Every distinct CDR3 protein forms one entry, paired with its most common genes and DNA. What appears here as the V and J calls and clone size reflects TCRdb's work, not the paper's. Counted in this sample were 90,000 to 130,000 distinct CDR3 sequences; 10% to 15% of them appeared once. 3.5% to 4% of the sample is in the top ten clones.

The paper's findings and limits, for the study overall: VDJdb matching was skewed toward anti-spike CD8 responses and likely underestimated virus-specific expansions by missing private and CD4 specificities.

Set within a cohort of healthcare workers in London, UK, this nested case-control study involved weekly PCR testing of nasopharyngeal swabs along with blood sampling. Between 23 and 31 March 2020, the week of the UK lockdown, healthcare workers were enrolled and then followed up weekly for as long as 16 weeks. From cysteine to phenylalanine, the CDR3 is 17 amino acids long. The retained sequence is limited to the CDR3, 51 bases, with the frame set at the first base. V and J are truncated by 1 base and 0 bases respectively, leaving an intervening sequence of 13 bases. According to the germline V gene, CDR1 reads ENHRY and CDR2 reads SYGVKD.

The sequence is built from TRBV10-3 and TRBJ1-3, with TRBD1 as a weak D call on 5 bases. Sequencing used whole blood, obtained at baseline. The receptor was derived from an adult who was a healthcare worker with PCR-confirmed SARS-CoV-2 infection or an uninfected control (not recorded which). The DNA is TGTGCCATCAGTGAGTGGAGGGGCACAAGCTCTGGAAACACCATATATTTT. Translated, this is CAISEWRGTSSGNTIYF.